The clone carrying this T cell receptor beta chain was picked up many times. Its target is not known. CDR3 length: 14 amino acids. The ends lost 3 bases at V and 3 bases at J; junction bases unmatched: 0. CDR1 SEHNR and CDR2 FQNEAQ come from the germline V gene (reference sequence). Semi-nested PCR with Nested Universal Primer A followed constant-region reverse priming of full-length variable regions. Each CDR3 protein gets one entry after TCRdb re-called the 5' RACE reads with MiXCR. The sample records 35,000 to 50,000 distinct CDR3 sequences, less than 25% being singletons. Points from the study as a whole: In terms of TCR gene usage, tumor memory CD4+ T cells clustered together with blood and lymph node memory CD4+ cells, as well as with lymph node naive CD4+ cells. Tumor-infiltrating Treg TCR alpha and beta sequences overlapped most with tumor naive CD4+ T cells, then blood naive.

Treg sorting used a CD4+CD25+CD127-/low gate. The origin of this receptor is a female donor with breast cancer. The source material was Tregs sorted from blood. This chain connects TRBV7-9 to TRBJ2-3, with 10 bases lining up with TRBD1. CDR3 region: CASSLDRGTDTQYF. The CDR3 DNA follows: TGTGCCAGCAGCTTGGACAGGGGGACAGATACGCAGTATTTT.